One and the same sample provided the 17 T cell receptor beta chains below, sequenced in a study of OX40 agonist ivuxolimab in advanced cancers. Here immunoSEQ multiplex PCR was the method, and the copy in TCRdb shows in-frame clones only, minus some. The sample lists roughly 42,000 clones; around nine tenths were seen once. The sequenced sample was CD4+ or CD8+ T cells sorted from blood, obtained in a trial of the OX40 agonist ivuxolimab. These receptor sequences come from an adult with an advanced solid tumor such as melanoma, head and neck, liver or kidney cancer.

V usage is TRBV11-2 and J usage is TRBJ2-2; D not certain. The CDR3 spans 16 residues. The V and J ends lost 1 base and 1 base respectively, with 10 bases between them. Germline CDR1 and CDR2: SGHAT and FQNNGV. As DNA, the CDR3 is TGTGCCAGCAGCTTAGTTACGGGCCGGAACACCGGGGAGCTGTTTTTT. Translating gives CASSLVTGRNTGELFF.

This rearrangement joins TRBV7-8 to TRBJ2-7, with D perhaps being TRBD1 or TRBD2 (5 bases each). CDR1 and CDR2 (germline): SGHVS, FQNEAQ. The CDR3 loop spans 15 amino acids. Trimming removed 5 bases from V and 1 base from J, with 15 bases in between. The CDR3 sequence is CASSPSGGDSYEQYF. CDR3 bases: TGTGCCAGCAGCCCCAGTGGGGGAGATTCCTACGAGCAGTACTTC.

V is TRBV6-1 and J is TRBJ2-5; 7 bases are a match to TRBD1. With V trimmed by 1 base and J by 5 bases, 4 bases remained unmatched. CDR3 length: 14 amino acids. Germline V gene lookup returns CDR1 MNHNS and CDR2 SASEGT. CDR3 in amino acids: CASSEDRGWETQYF. Here the CDR3 DNA reads TGTGCCAGCAGTGAAGACAGGGGCTGGGAGACCCAGTACTTC.

This chain uses TRBV5-5 with TRBJ2-7; D perhaps matches TRBD1 (5 bases). V lost 7 bases to trimming and J lost 1 base, with 9 bases between them. The CDR3 consists of 12 residues. Germline CDR1 reads SGHKS; CDR2 reads YYEKEE (reference sequence). The CDR3: CASLGVSYEQYF. Here the CDR3 DNA reads TGTGCCAGCCTAGGGGTATCCTACGAGCAGTACTTC.

V usage is TRBV2 and J usage is TRBJ2-3; TRBD2 matches at 10 bases. CDR1 and CDR2 (germline): SNHLY, FYNNEI. V was pared by 9 bases and J by 2 bases, with 5 bases of the junction left unmatched. There are 14 residues in the CDR3. The CDR3 DNA follows: TGTGCCAGGGGGCTAGCGGGGGACACAGATACGCAGTATTTT. It specifies CARGLAGDTDTQYF.

This rearrangement joins TRBV19 to TRBJ2-7, with TRBD1 matching 7 bases. V lost 2 bases, J lost 2 bases, and 3 bases stayed unmatched. The CDR3 is 14 residues long. Germline V lookup: CDR1 LNHDA, CDR2 SQIVND (reference sequence). DNA for the CDR3: TGTGCCAGTAGTATATCAGGGGGAGCCTACGAGCAGTACTTC. Encoded protein: CASSISGGAYEQYF. Combining the CDR3 with reference TRBV19 and TRBJ2-7 gives the whole variable domain DGGITQSPKYLFRKEGQNVTLSCEQNLNHDAMYWYRQDPGQGLRLIYYSQIVNDFQKGDIAEGYSVSREKKESFPLTVTSAQKNPTAFYLCASSISGGAYEQYFGPGTRLTVT.

The count of this clone is one. The J gene is TRBJ2-7, the V gene TRBV5-6; TRBD1 or TRBD2 may be the D gene (5 bases each). The CDR3 is 17 amino acids. Germline V gene lookup returns CDR1 SGHDT and CDR2 YYEEEE. The V gene lost 1 base and the J gene lost 6 bases, with 23 bases spanning the gap. As DNA, the CDR3 is TGTGCCAGCAGCTTGCCCCTTACTGGGACGGAGGACGGCGAGCAGTACTTC. It is translated as CASSLPLTGTEDGEQYF.

The table lists this clone with a count of one. The genes are TRBV9 and TRBJ2-3, with 8 bases aligning to TRBD2. This CDR3 comprises 14 residues. Germline CDR1 and CDR2: SGDLS and YYNGEE. The V and J ends lost 3 bases and 6 bases, in that order; junction bases with no gene match: 6. The CDR3 is CASSEAGGRDTQYF. The CDR3 nucleotides read TGTGCCAGCAGCGAGGCGGGGGGCCGCGATACGCAGTATTTT.

The rearrangement uses TRBV27 and TRBJ2-7, with TRBD2 identical over 7 bases. The V gene end was trimmed by 1 base and the J gene end by 2 bases; junction bases not matched to a gene: 5. CDR3 length equals 15 residues. CDR1 is MNHEY, CDR2 SMNVEV, per germline (reference sequence). Here the CDR3 reads CASSLLRGSTYEQYF. CDR3 bases: TGTGCCAGCAGTTTATTGCGGGGGAGTACCTACGAGCAGTACTTC.

This chain connects TRBV21-1 to TRBJ2-2; the D call TRBD2 from the table was never checked on the DNA. TRBV21-1 corresponds to a pseudogene. The CDR3 runs to 19 residues. CDR3 protein: CASRPGLAGGKANTGELFF. The CDR3 nucleotides read TGTGCCAGCAGGCCGGGACTAGCGGGGGGGAAGGCGAACACCGGGGAGCTGTTTTTT.

Here the CDR3 DNA reads TGTGCCAGCAGCTCCGGGGGGGGTACAGCTAACTATGGCTACACCTTC. Its protein product is CASSSGGGTANYGYTF. The chain employs TRBV11-2 and TRBJ1-2; D possibly corresponds to TRBD1 (5 bases). Trimming cost V 4 bases and J 0 bases, with 15 bases left between them. This CDR3 region has 16 residues. Germline V CDR1 and CDR2: SGHAT, FQNNGV.

Worth noting for this clone: Given the absence of the conserved phenylalanine or tryptophan at the CDR3 end, a read error is likely. The J gene is TRBJ1-6, the V gene TRBV27; the D is unclear. V was clipped by 3 bases and J by 8 bases, with 14 bases between them. This CDR3 is built from 15 residues. The germline V gene encodes CDR1 MNHEY and CDR2 SMNVEV (reference sequence). DNA of the CDR3: TGTGCCAGCAGTTTGGTGTCGACTCTGGATTCACCCCTCCACCTT. It encodes CASSLVSTLDSPLHL.

This rearrangement joins TRBV29-1 to TRBJ2-1; TRBD2 agrees at 9 bases. V lost 6 bases, J lost 16 bases, and 13 bases stayed unmatched. From germline, CDR1 is SQVTM and CDR2 ANQGSEA. The CDR3 length is 12 residues. As DNA, the CDR3 is TGCAGCGTCCGTGATGGCGGGGGGGAGCGATTCTTC. Encoded protein: CSVRDGGGERFF.

This rearrangement joins TRBV5-6 to TRBJ2-7; perhaps D is TRBD1 or TRBD2 (5 bases each). In germline, CDR1 is SGHDT, CDR2 YYEEEE. The CDR3 has 13 residues. Trimming removed 7 bases at V and 2 bases at J, with 13 bases between. The CDR3 is CASGTGTPYEQYF. CDR3 DNA: TGTGCCAGCGGGACCGGGACCCCCTACGAGCAGTACTTC.

The chain links TRBV18 to TRBJ1-1, with D possibly being TRBD1 (5 bases). This CDR3 has 14 amino acids. The germline V gene has CDR1 KGHSH and CDR2 LQKENI. The V end lost 2 bases, the J end lost 5 bases, and 12 bases lay between the germline ends. The CDR3 sequence: CASSPSPEGTEAFF. For the CDR3, the DNA is TGTGCCAGCTCACCATCGCCAGAGGGGACTGAAGCTTTCTTT.

The rearrangement joins TRBV28 to TRBJ2-1; 9 bases agree with TRBD1. Germline V gives CDR1 MDHEN, CDR2 SYDVKM. This CDR3 is 17 amino acids long. V gave up 5 bases and J gave up 6 bases; unmatched junction bases: 14. The CDR3, as DNA: TGTGCCAGCAGTATCTTCCCGGGGACAGGGTCTTTCAATGAGCAGTTCTTC. Its translation is CASSIFPGTGSFNEQFF.

The genes are TRBV4-3 and TRBJ2-4; D tentatively reads TRBD1 or TRBD2 (5 bases each). The V end lost 1 base, the J end lost 10 bases, and 17 bases lay between the germline ends. Germline V gives CDR1 LGHNA, CDR2 YSLEER. This CDR3 is built from 15 residues. The CDR3 is CASSQARDPIGIQYF. DNA for the CDR3: TGCGCCAGCAGCCAAGCCCGGGACCCCATAGGTATTCAGTACTTC.